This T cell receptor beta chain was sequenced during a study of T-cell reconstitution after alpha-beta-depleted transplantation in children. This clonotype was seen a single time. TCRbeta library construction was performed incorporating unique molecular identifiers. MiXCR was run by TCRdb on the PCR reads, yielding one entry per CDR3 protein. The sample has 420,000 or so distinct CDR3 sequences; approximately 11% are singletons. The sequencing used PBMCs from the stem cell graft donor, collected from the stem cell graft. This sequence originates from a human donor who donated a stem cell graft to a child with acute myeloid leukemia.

The CDR3: CAIGPGHLSYEQYF. The CDR3 DNA sequence: TGTGCCATCGGCCCCGGACACCTCTCCTACGAGCAGTACTTC. The V call is TRBV10-3, the J call TRBJ2-7; possibly TRBD1 for D (5 bases). The CDR3 runs to 14 residues. Trimming took 8 bases from V and 0 from J, leaving 14 bases between them. Germline V lookup: CDR1 ENHRY, CDR2 SYGVKD.